This T cell receptor beta chain originates from a study of cytomegalovirus exposure and HLA in healthy donors. A multiplex PCR was run with 60 Vbeta primers and 13 Jbeta primers. Only in-frame clones appear in the TCRdb table, and some are missing; sequencing was by immunoSEQ multiplex PCR. Of 250,000 to 350,000 clones in the sample, around nine tenths are singletons; the top ten hold less than 2.5%. In regard to this clone: What it binds is unknown.

Trimming left V 5 bases short and J 0 bases short, with 15 bases between. The CDR3 has 16 residues. CDR1 and CDR2 from the germline V gene are LNHDA and SQIVND (reference sequence). Study-level findings and limits: The study carried out a later analysis of TCR beta sequences. It associated some 17,000 of them with specific HLA alleles at a false discovery rate of 0.05. Most TCR sequences showed up rarely, but some public TCRs showed up in many donors.

The rearrangement uses TRBV19 and TRBJ2-3; D is possibly TRBD2 (6 bases). The receptor was isolated from a woman younger than 35 in good health and CMV-seronegative. The specimen sequenced was PBMCs. CDR3 in amino acids: CASSPWTTTSTDTQYF. CDR3 nucleotides: TGTGCCAGTAGTCCATGGACTACTACTAGCACAGATACGCAGTATTTT.